This TCR beta chain was retrieved from a study of T cells after yellow fever vaccination. TCRdb passed the 5' RACE reads through MiXCR, listing each CDR3 protein once. The sample has a few hundred thousand distinct CDR3 sequences, about 6.6% seen once. Germline lookup yields CDR1 SGHRS and CDR2 YFSETQ. The CDR3 contains 13 residues. V was pared by 4 bases and J by 0 bases, with 4 bases between. The chain joins TRBV5-1 to TRBJ1-4; D is unclear. Here the sequenced sample was PBMCs, taken 45 days after the first yellow fever vaccination. This sequence was found in a man aged 18 to 29 who received the YFV17D yellow fever vaccine. The CDR3 loop reads CASSGTTNEKLFF. CDR3 DNA: TGCGCCAGCAGCGGTACAACTAATGAAAAACTGTTTTTT.